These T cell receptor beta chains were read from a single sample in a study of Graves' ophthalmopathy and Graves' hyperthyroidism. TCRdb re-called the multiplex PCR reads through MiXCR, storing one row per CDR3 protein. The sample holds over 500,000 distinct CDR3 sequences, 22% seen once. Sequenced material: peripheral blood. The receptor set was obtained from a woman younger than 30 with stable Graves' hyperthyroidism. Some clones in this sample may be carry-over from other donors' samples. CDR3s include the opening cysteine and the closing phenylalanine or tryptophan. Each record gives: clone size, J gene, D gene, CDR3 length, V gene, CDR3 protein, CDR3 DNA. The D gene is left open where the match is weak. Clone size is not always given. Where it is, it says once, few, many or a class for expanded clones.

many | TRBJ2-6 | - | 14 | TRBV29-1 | CSVVDTSGANVLTF | TGCAGCGTTGTTGACACCTCTGGGGCCAACGTCCTGACTTTC
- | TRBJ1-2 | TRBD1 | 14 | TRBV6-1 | CASSMGTGGLGYTF | TGTGCCAGCAGTATGGGGACAGGGGGCTTGGGCTACACCTTC
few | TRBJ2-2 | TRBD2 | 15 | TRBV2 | CASRGLAGGNGELFF | TGTGCCAGCAGAGGACTAGCGGGGGGTAACGGGGAGCTGTTTTTT
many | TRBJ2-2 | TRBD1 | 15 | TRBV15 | CATSRVGGFTGELFF | TGTGCCACCAGCAGAGTAGGGGGCTTCACCGGGGAGCTGTTTTTT
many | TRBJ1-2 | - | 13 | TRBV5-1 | CASSLTGQDGYTF | TGCGCCAGCAGCTTGACGGGGCAGGACGGCTACACCTTC
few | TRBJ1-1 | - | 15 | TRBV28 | CASSPLGQLNTEAFF | TGTGCCAGCAGTCCCCTTGGGCAGTTGAACACTGAAGCTTTCTTT
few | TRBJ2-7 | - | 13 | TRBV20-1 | CSARSVFDYEQYF | TGCAGTGCTAGGAGCGTATTTGACTACGAGCAGTACTTC
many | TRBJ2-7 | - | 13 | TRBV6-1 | CASRGGPSYEQYF | TGTGCCAGCAGGGGGGGGCCCTCCTACGAGCAGTACTTC
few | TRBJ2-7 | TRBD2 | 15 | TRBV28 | CASSPSGGAPYEQYF | TGTGCCAGCAGTCCAAGCGGGGGGGCCCCCTACGAGCAGTACTTC
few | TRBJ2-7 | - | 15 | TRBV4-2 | CASSQNQGASYEQYF | TGTGCCAGCAGCCAAAACCAGGGTGCATCCTACGAGCAGTACTTC
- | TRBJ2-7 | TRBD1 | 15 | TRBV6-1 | CASSRDRSTSYEQYF | TGTGCCAGCAGTCGGGACAGATCCACCTCCTACGAGCAGTACTTC
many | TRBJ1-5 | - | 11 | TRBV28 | CASSFGGPQHF | TGTGCCAGCAGTTTCGGGGGGCCCCAGCATTTT
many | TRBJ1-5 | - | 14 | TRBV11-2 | CASSLGSLNQPQHF | TGTGCCAGCAGCTTAGGCAGCCTCAATCAGCCCCAGCATTTT
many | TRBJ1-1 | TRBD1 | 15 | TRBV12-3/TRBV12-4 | CASSLTDRGATEAFF | TGTGCCAGCAGTTTAACCGACAGGGGGGCTACTGAAGCTTTCTTT
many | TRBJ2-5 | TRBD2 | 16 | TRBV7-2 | CASSLVSGGRTETQYF | TGTGCCAGCAGCTTAGTTTCTGGCGGGAGAACGGAGACCCAGTACTTC
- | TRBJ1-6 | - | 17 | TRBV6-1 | CASSPKRLLDSNSPLHF | TGTGCCAGCAGTCCCAAGCGGTTACTTGATTCGAATTCACCCCTCCACTTT
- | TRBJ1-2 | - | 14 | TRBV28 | CASSPLSTDYGYTF | TGTGCCAGCAGTCCCCTAAGCACTGACTATGGCTACACCTTC
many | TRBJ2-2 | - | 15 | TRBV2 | CASSKEGIGTGELFF | TGTGCCAGCAGTAAAGAAGGGATTGGGACCGGGGAGCTGTTTTTT
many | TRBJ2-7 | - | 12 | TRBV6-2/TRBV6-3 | CASSYRVYEQYF | TGTGCCAGCAGTTACAGGGTCTACGAGCAGTACTTC
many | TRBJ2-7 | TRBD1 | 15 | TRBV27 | CASSPRDRAVLEQYF | TGTGCCAGCAGTCCCCGGGACAGGGCTGTGTTGGAGCAGTACTTC
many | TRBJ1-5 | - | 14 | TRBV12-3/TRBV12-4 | CASSRTDSNQPQHF | TGTGCCAGCAGCCGGACAGATAGCAATCAGCCCCAGCATTTT
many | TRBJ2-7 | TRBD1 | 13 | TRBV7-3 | CASSLTQGYEQYF | TGTGCCAGCAGCTTAACACAGGGGTACGAGCAGTACTTC
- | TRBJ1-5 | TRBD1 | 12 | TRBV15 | CATSRGKEPQHF | TGTGCCACCTCCAGGGGGAAGGAGCCCCAGCATTTT
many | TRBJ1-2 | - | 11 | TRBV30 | CAWSGNYGYTF | TGTGCCTGGTCCGGGAACTATGGCTACACCTTC
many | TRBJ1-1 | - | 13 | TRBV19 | CASSPQGGGEAFF | TGTGCCAGTAGTCCTCAGGGTGGAGGTGAAGCTTTCTTT